These 2 T cell receptor beta chains were all obtained from the same sample, sequenced in a study of radiation and T cells in renal cell carcinoma. Some clones are missing from TCRdb's copy, which holds only in-frame ones; the method was immunoSEQ multiplex PCR. The sample yields under 150,000 clones, roughly four fifths seen once. The time point is: blood 2 weeks post-SBRT. Specified treatment: 15 Gy SBRT to primary tumor, nephrectomy 4 weeks later. The material was blood, obtained from a patient whose treatment included radiotherapy and nephrectomy. Receptors were obtained from a woman aged 55-69 years with renal cell carcinoma.

The chain links TRBV4-1 to TRBJ1-1, with D unclear. The germline V gene encodes CDR1 MGHRA and CDR2 YSYEKL. With 8 bases removed from V and 1 base from J, the gap between germline ends came to 14 bases. This CDR3 spans 14 amino acids. This CDR3 reads CASGHLEENTEAFF. CDR3 DNA: TGCGCCAGCGGGCATTTAGAAGAGAACACTGAAGCTTTCTTT.

This chain uses TRBV5-6 with TRBJ2-1, with D unclear. The CDR3 contains 12 residues. Germline V gene data show CDR1 as SGHDT and CDR2 as YYEEEE. Trimming shortened V by 0 bases and J by 10 bases, and 8 bases separated the two germline ends. CDR3 coding DNA: TGTGCCAGCAGCTTGGTAGCCGGAGAGCAGTTCTTC. It encodes CASSLVAGEQFF.